This T cell receptor (beta chain) was profiled in a study of blood T cell repertoires in COVID-19. As for the study in general: Acute and convalescent COVID-19 samples came from the United States, Italy and Spain. From T cells, B-cell-depleted T cells, or PBMCs came the material, which was cDNA or gDNA.

V was pared by 2 bases and J by 4 bases, with 13 bases of the junction left unmatched. The CDR3 length is 17 residues. Germline CDR1 and CDR2: MGHRA and YSYEKL. Source study methods: Amplifying reference gene primers gave estimates of nucleated cell counts. Some clones are missing from TCRdb's copy, which holds only in-frame ones; the method was immunoSEQ multiplex PCR. V and J calls plus clone size are reproduced from that table; the DNA served to infer D and trimming. The table has around 300,000 clones, roughly 88% seen once; the top ten hold over 8%. The source of this sequence is a young man with active or convalescent COVID-19. This rearrangement joins TRBV4-1 to TRBJ1-1; 7 bases match TRBD1. Specimen: peripheral blood. The CDR3 DNA follows: TGCGCCAGCAGCCAATTCGGGGCCGGACAGGCGGGCACTGAAGCTTTCTTT. As protein: CASSQFGAGQAGTEAFF.